This T cell receptor (beta chain) was sequenced for a study of cytomegalovirus exposure and HLA in healthy donors. Measured with immunoSEQ multiplex PCR; TCRdb has only the in-frame clones, and not every one. The table shows tens of thousands of clones, with about 94% occurring only once. On this clone: What it binds is not known.

Regarding the study as a whole: A few chains tied to CMV proved CMV antigen-specific in vitro.

Specimen: PBMCs. The sequence was collected from a young man in good health and CMV-seropositive.

In nucleotides, the CDR3 is TGTGCTAGTGGGTGGATGACAGGAAGGAACGGAAACACCATATATTTT. Translating gives CASGWMTGRNGNTIYF. The rearrangement joins TRBV12-5 to TRBJ1-3; D may be TRBD1 (6 bases). Germline V gives CDR1 LGHNT, CDR2 FRNRAP. With 6 bases removed from V and 4 bases from J, the gap between germline ends came to 19 bases. The CDR3 consists of 16 residues. Together with reference TRBV12-5 and TRBJ1-3, the CDR3 gives the full variable domain: DARVTQTPRHKVTEMGQEVTMRCQPILGHNTVFWYRQTMMQGLELLAYFRNRAPLDDSGMPKDRFSAEMPDATLATLKIQPSEPRDSAVYFCASGWMTGRNGNTIYFGEGSWLTVV.